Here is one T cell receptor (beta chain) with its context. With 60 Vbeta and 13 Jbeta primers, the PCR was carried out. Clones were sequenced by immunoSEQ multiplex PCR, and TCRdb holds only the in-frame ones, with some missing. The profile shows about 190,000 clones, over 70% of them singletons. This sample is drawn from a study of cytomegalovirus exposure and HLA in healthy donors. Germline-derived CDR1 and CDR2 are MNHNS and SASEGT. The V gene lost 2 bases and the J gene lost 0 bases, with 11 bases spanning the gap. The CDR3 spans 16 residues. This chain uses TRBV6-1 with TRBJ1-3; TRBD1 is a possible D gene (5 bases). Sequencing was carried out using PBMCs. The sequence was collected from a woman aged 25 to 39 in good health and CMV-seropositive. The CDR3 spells CASSEQWGYSGNTIYF. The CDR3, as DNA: TGTGCCAGCAGTGAACAGTGGGGCTACTCTGGAAACACCATATATTTT.